Listed here is a single TCR beta chain. These data belong to a study of blood T cell repertoires in COVID-19. About the research overall: Researchers got acute and convalescent COVID-19 samples from the United States, Italy and Spain. Sample material is recorded as cDNA or gDNA derived from T cells, B-cell-depleted T cells, or PBMCs.

In the source study's methods: Estimates of nucleated cell counts were drawn from the amplification of reference gene primers. The assay was immunoSEQ multiplex PCR, and TCRdb's table has in-frame clones only and misses some. That table gives V, J and clone size, and the DNA gave D and trimming. Among some 70,000 clones listed, around 90% were seen once. The junction had 7 bases not matched to a gene; V was cut back by 4 bases and J by 5 bases. Germline V CDR1 and CDR2: LNHNV, YYDKDF (reference sequence). The CDR3 totals 15 residues. What was sequenced was peripheral blood. The chain combines TRBV15 with TRBJ2-3; 9 bases are a match to TRBD2. This TCR was sampled from a man aged 45-65 years with acute or convalescent COVID-19. The CDR3 nucleotides read TGTGCCACCAGCACGATTAGCGGGAGAGTAGATACGCAGTATTTT. Its protein product is CATSTISGRVDTQYF.